The entry below gives a single TCR beta chain sequence along with its context. The antigen is undetermined. CDR1 is SQVTM and CDR2 is ANQGSEA in the germline V gene. CDR3 size: 12 residues. Trimming removed 4 bases at V and 5 bases at J, with 11 bases between. PCR employed 60 Vbeta and 13 Jbeta primers. The table came from immunoSEQ multiplex PCR; TCRdb's copy has only in-frame clones and leaves some out. The sample shows approximately 290,000 clones, over 70% of them seen only once. This entry belongs to a study of cytomegalovirus exposure and HLA in healthy donors. Study-wide points: According to an earlier analysis, most TCR beta V segments yielded productive rearrangements about 87% or about 30% of the time. The study flagged approximately 180 TCR beta chains as cytomegalovirus-associated. The authors later found TCR association rates varying by HLA locus, with DRB1 most and HLA-C fewest.

The origin of this receptor is a girl aged 2-10 years in good health and CMV-seronegative. The chain links TRBV29-1 to TRBJ1-1, with a tentative D call TRBD1 (5 bases). The sequencing input was PBMCs. The CDR3 DNA follows: TGCAGCGTTGCCAGGGTCGGTACTGAAGCTTTCTTT. Its translation: CSVARVGTEAFF.